Listed here are 20 T cell receptor beta chains from one sample, sequenced in a study of low-dose radiotherapy and immunotherapy resistance in tumors. TRAV- and TRBV-specific primers primed first-strand cDNA, covering alpha and beta chains. Over roughly 19 PCR cycles, TCRs were amplified from a constant-region primer and V-primer adapter. TCRdb called the reads again in MiXCR, with one record for every CDR3 protein. The sample holds 70,000 to 95,000 distinct CDR3 sequences, roughly a sixth seen once. The time point is: before trial treatment. Sequenced here: PBMCs, sampled before treatment. All receptors come from a male donor with prostate cancer.

This clonotype was detected ten times or more. The chain links TRBV5-4 to TRBJ1-1, with a weak D call TRBD1 (5 bases). V was clipped by 4 bases and J by 6 bases, with 16 bases between them. Germline-derived CDR1 and CDR2 are SGHNT and YYREEE (reference sequence). CDR3 size: 14 residues. CDR3 bases: TGTGCCAGCAGCGTAGATTTCCGGGACGCTGAAGCTTTCTTT. Its translation is CASSVDFRDAEAFF.

This clonotype was seen many times. At one end, the junction sequence differs from germline, possibly due to a read error. The rearrangement uses TRBV5-1 and TRBJ2-7; the D gene is possibly TRBD1 (6 bases). Germline-derived CDR1 and CDR2 are SGHRS and YFSETQ. The CDR3 has 14 amino acids. The CDR3 region has the DNA TGTGCCAGCAGCTTGGGACAAGGGTTCTACGAGCAGTACTTC. It is translated as CASSLGQGFYEQYF.

The DNA of the CDR3 is TGTGCCACCAGCAGAGACACAGGGGGCGTTTACGGGGAGCTGTTTTTT. It translates to CATSRDTGGVYGELFF. The V gene is TRBV15, the J gene TRBJ2-2; 9 bases are a match to TRBD1. V gave up 0 bases and J gave up 7 bases; unmatched junction bases: 6. Germline values: CDR1 LNHNV, CDR2 YYDKDF (reference sequence). The CDR3 has 16 residues.

With respect to this clonotype: It is unclear where the CDR3 begins or ends on the DNA, so no DNA is shown, and the CDR3 is as TCRdb lists it. V is TRBV10-3 and J is TRBJ2-2; TRBD1, as called in the table, went unchecked against the DNA. The germline CDR1 and CDR2 sequences are ENHRY and SYGVKD. Termini included, the CDR3 measures 15 amino acids. The CDR3 here is CASIRQGDTGELFFF.

In its sample, this clonotype was seen many times. This sequence joins TRBV6-5 and TRBJ2-7, with 7 positions matching TRBD2. The V and J ends lost 5 bases and 7 bases, in that order; junction bases with no gene match: 11. The length of the CDR3 is 14 residues. Per the germline V gene, CDR1 is MNHEY and CDR2 is SVGAGI. In DNA, the CDR3 is TGTGCCAGCAGTGCCAGCGGGGATTTGGGGGAGCAGTACTTC. It codes for CASSASGDLGEQYF.

This clonotype was seen many times. The chain recombines TRBV2 with TRBJ1-1; TRBD1 might be the D (6 bases). V was pared by 8 bases and J by 0 bases, with 13 bases between. Germline CDR1 and CDR2: SNHLY and FYNNEI. CDR3 length: 14 amino acids. The CDR3 DNA reads as TGTGCCAGCCCGAAGGGGGGGTTGAACACTGAAGCTTTCTTT. Protein: CASPKGGLNTEAFF.

This clonotype appeared once. A far larger clone is a single base away, which makes a read error likely. The rearrangement uses TRBV11-2 and TRBJ2-1, with 7 bases matching TRBD1. This CDR3 comprises 15 residues. V trimming: 2 bases; J trimming: 10 bases; junction bases outside the gene matches: 11. The germline V gene has CDR1 SGHAT and CDR2 FQNNGV. CDR3 sequence reads: CASSLSRLTGVEQFF. The CDR3 bases are TGTGCCAGCAGCTTAAGTAGATTAACAGGGGTCGAGCAGTTCTTC.

This clonotype showed up many times. The V gene is TRBV3-1, the J gene TRBJ1-6, with D tentatively TRBD1 (5 bases). Trimming took off 4 bases at V and 15 bases at J, with 19 bases between the two ends. The CDR3 has 14 residues. Germline-derived CDR1 and CDR2 are LGHDT and YNNKEL (reference sequence). CDR3 loop: CASSPGRPPRFLHF. CDR3 sequence (DNA): TGTGCCAGCAGCCCGGGACGGCCCCCGCGATTCCTCCACTTT.

In regard to this clonotype: It is unclear where the CDR3 begins or ends on the DNA, so no DNA is shown, and the CDR3 is as TCRdb lists it. The chain recombines TRBV11-3 with TRBJ2-1; the table calls TRBD2, which could not be checked here. CDR1 and CDR2 from the germline V gene are SGHNT and YENEEA. The CDR3 spans 22 amino acids, including both terminal residues. The CDR3 protein is CASSFYICSARLAGDIYNEQFF.

This clonotype was counted at least ten times. This chain uses TRBV30 with TRBJ2-1; D not resolved. V gave up 4 bases and J gave up 8 bases, with 9 bases separating them. The CDR3 has 11 residues. The germline V gene encodes CDR1 GTSNPN and CDR2 SVGIG (reference sequence). The CDR3 coding sequence is TGTGCCTGGAAGGATAGCTATGAGCAGTTCTTC. Protein: CAWKDSYEQFF. The full variable domain, in which reference TRBV30 and TRBJ2-1 provide the parts outside the CDR3, is SQTIHQWPATLVQPVGSPLSLECTVEGTSNPNLYWYRQAAGRGLQLLFYSVGIGQISSEVPQNLSASRPQDRQFILSSKKLLLSDSGFYLCAWKDSYEQFFGPGTRLTVL.

The chain links TRBV3-1 to TRBJ2-3; 7 nucleotides agree with TRBD1. CDR1 and CDR2 from the germline V gene are LGHDT and YNNKEL (reference sequence). This CDR3 contains 14 residues. The V and J ends lost 7 bases and 6 bases, in that order; junction bases with no gene match: 10. The CDR3 coding sequence is TGTGCCAGCACCACAAGGGGGCGCGGGGATACGCAGTATTTT. As protein: CASTTRGRGDTQYF.

This clonotype occurred many times. The CDR3 DNA follows: TGCAGTGCGAGGAGCGGGGGACCCAACACCGGGGAGCTGTTTTTT. Translation: CSARSGGPNTGELFF. V and J are TRBV20-1 and TRBJ2-2; 8 bases map to TRBD2. This CDR3 is 15 amino acids long. The germline V gene encodes CDR1 DFQATT and CDR2 SNEGSKA (reference sequence). V was pared by 6 bases and J by 2 bases, with 8 bases of the junction left unmatched.

The chain combines TRBV4-3 with TRBJ2-3; D call uncertain. Germline assignment: CDR1 LGHNA and CDR2 YSLEER. V was shortened by 0 bases and J by 2 bases, with 12 bases between the two germline ends. This CDR3 has 16 amino acids. CDR3 sequence reads: CASSQDSYTNTDTQYF. For the CDR3, the DNA is TGCGCCAGCAGCCAAGATTCCTACACCAACACAGATACGCAGTATTTT.

The table lists this clonotype with many counts. This rearrangement joins TRBV9 to TRBJ2-7, with a tentative D call TRBD2 (5 bases). The ends were cut back, 5 bases at V and 2 bases at J, with 11 bases in the middle. CDR1 and CDR2 (germline): SGDLS, YYNGEE. This CDR3 comprises 13 residues. CDR3 amino acids: CASSRGIPYEQYF. CDR3 in DNA: TGTGCCAGCAGTCGAGGGATTCCCTACGAGCAGTACTTC. Full variable domain (missing parts from reference TRBV9 and TRBJ2-7): DSGVTQTPKHLITATGQRVTLRCSPRSGDLSVYWYQQSLDQGLQFLIQYYNGEERAKGNILERFSAQQFPDLHSELNLSSLELGDSALYFCASSRGIPYEQYFGPGTRLTVT.

This clonotype occurred many times. The genes are TRBV4-1 and TRBJ1-1; no clear D. The germline gives CDR1 MGHRA, CDR2 YSYEKL. V shed 3 bases and J shed 3 bases, with 11 bases lying between them. CDR3 length: 14 residues. CDR3 sequence (DNA): TGCGCCAGCAGCCAGGGTGGCTTTGACACTGAAGCTTTCTTT. This translates into CASSQGGFDTEAFF.

This clonotype was detected ten times or more. This chain links TRBV10-3 with TRBJ1-4; D is uncertain. The CDR3 runs to 15 residues. Germline V gene sequence: CDR1 ENHRY, CDR2 SYGVKD. V lost 3 bases, J lost 1 base, and 9 bases lay in between. CDR3 region: CAISDPVGTNEKLFF. DNA for the CDR3: TGTGCCATCAGTGACCCGGTTGGAACTAATGAAAAACTGTTTTTT.

In its sample, this clonotype was seen many times. The chain couples TRBV7-6 to TRBJ1-1; 8 nucleotides align to TRBD1. The germline gives CDR1 SGHVS, CDR2 FNYEAQ. Germline trimming cut 3 bases from V and 1 base from J; bases unmatched to any gene: 4. CDR3 size: 15 residues. The CDR3 nucleotides read TGTGCCAGCAGCTTCCGCGACAGGGGGAACACTGAAGCTTTCTTT. It translates to CASSFRDRGNTEAFF.

The rearrangement uses TRBV11-3 and TRBJ2-2, with 10 bases identical to TRBD2. With V trimmed by 5 bases and J by 0 bases, 3 bases remained unmatched. Per the germline V gene, CDR1 is SGHNT and CDR2 is YENEEA. The CDR3 loop spans 16 amino acids. CDR3 bases: TGTGCCAGCAGCCCGGGACTAGCGACGAACACCGGGGAGCTGTTTTTT. This codes for CASSPGLATNTGELFF. Full variable domain (missing parts from reference TRBV11-3 and TRBJ2-2): EAGVVQSPRYKIIEKKQPVAFWCNPISGHNTLYWYLQNLGQGPELLIRYENEEAVDDSQLPKDRFSAERLKGVDSTLKIQPAELGDSAVYLCASSPGLATNTGELFFGEGSRLTVL.

Comment on this clonotype: A single base is all that separates this from a far larger clone, so a read error is likely. This chain links TRBV5-3 with TRBJ2-7; TRBD2 is a possible D gene (6 bases). TRBV5-3 is placed among ORFs of uncertain function. This CDR3 is built from 11 residues. With 9 bases removed from V and 4 bases from J, the gap between germline ends came to 11 bases. Here the CDR3 DNA reads TGTGCCAACAGCGCGGGATACGAGCAGTACTTC. Translated, it gives CANSAGYEQYF.

This clonotype occurred many times. The chain couples TRBV2 to TRBJ2-7, with D perhaps matching TRBD2 (6 bases). V was cut by 6 bases and J by 6 bases, with 9 bases left in between. CDR1 SNHLY and CDR2 FYNNEI come from the germline V gene. CDR3 size: 11 residues. This CDR3 is CASRPGVEQYF. The CDR3 region has the DNA TGTGCCAGCAGGCCGGGGGTCGAGCAGTACTTC.